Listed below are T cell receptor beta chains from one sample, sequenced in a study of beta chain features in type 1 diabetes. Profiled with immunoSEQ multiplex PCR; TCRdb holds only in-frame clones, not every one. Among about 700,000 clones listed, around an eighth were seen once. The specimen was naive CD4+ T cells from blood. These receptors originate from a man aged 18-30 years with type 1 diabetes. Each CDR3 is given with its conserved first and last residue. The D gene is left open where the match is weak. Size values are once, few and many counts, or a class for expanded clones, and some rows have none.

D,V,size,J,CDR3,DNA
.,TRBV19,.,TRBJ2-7,CASRPPGSYEQYF,TGTGCCAGTAGACCGCCTGGCTCCTACGAGCAGTACTTC
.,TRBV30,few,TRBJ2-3,CAWNRGGSGTDTQYF,TGTGCCTGGAATAGGGGGGGCTCAGGCACAGATACGCAGTATTTT
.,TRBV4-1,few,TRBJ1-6,CASSPGTGNSPLHF,TGCGCCAGCAGCCCCGGGACGGGGAATTCACCCCTCCACTTT
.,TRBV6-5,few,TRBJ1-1,CASTGQTNTEAFF,TGTGCCAGCACTGGACAGACGAACACTGAAGCTTTCTTT
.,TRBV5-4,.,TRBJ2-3,CASSLAAGRKDTQYF,TGTGCCAGCAGCTTGGCCGCAGGGAGGAAGGATACGCAGTATTTT
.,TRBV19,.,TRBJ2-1,CASSIEGLPSYNEQFF,TGTGCCAGTAGTATTGAGGGACTTCCCTCCTACAATGAGCAGTTCTTC
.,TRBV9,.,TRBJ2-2,CASSVAGVGNTGELFF,TGTGCCAGCAGCGTAGCCGGGGTGGGGAACACCGGGGAGCTGTTTTTT
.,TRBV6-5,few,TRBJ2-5,CASTGTSGVTQYF,TGTGCCAGCACCGGAACCTCTGGGGTGACCCAGTACTTC
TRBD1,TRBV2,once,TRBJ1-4,CASLRDRDNEKLFF,TGTGCCAGCCTCCGGGACAGGGACAATGAAAAACTGTTTTTT
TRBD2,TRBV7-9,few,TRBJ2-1,CASSWTSGAYNEQFF,TGTGCCAGCAGCTGGACTAGCGGGGCATACAATGAGCAGTTCTTC
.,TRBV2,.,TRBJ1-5,CASIEDGNQPQHF,TGTGCCAGCATTGAGGACGGAAATCAGCCCCAGCATTTT
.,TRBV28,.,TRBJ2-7,CASSLSSSDFYEQYF,TGTGCCAGCAGTTTATCTTCCTCGGACTTCTACGAGCAGTACTTC
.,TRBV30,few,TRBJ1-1,CAWSSGSMNTEAFF,TGTGCCTGGAGTTCGGGCAGCATGAACACTGAAGCTTTCTTT
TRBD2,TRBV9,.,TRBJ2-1,CASSAAGGSAVGQFF,TGTGCCAGCAGCGCAGCCGGGGGGTCCGCCGTGGGGCAGTTCTTC
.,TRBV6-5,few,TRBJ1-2,CASTGTSRGYTF,TGTGCCAGTACCGGGACCTCGAGGGGCTACACCTTC
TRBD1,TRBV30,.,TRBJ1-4,CAWDRQGMATNEKLFF,TGTGCCTGGGATCGACAGGGGATGGCCACTAATGAAAAACTGTTTTTT
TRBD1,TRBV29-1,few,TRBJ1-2,CSVGDRGNYGYTF,TGCAGCGTTGGGGACAGGGGAAACTATGGCTACACCTTC
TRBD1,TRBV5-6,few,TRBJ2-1,CASSLLGTGVYNEQFF,TGTGCCAGCAGCCTCCTAGGGACAGGGGTCTACAATGAGCAGTTCTTC
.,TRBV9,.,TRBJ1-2,CASSVMSGYGYTF,TGTGCCAGCAGCGTTATGAGCGGCTATGGCTACACCTTC
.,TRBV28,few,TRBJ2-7,CASSLSGQNYEQYF,TGTGCCAGCAGTTTATCGGGACAAAACTACGAGCAGTACTTC
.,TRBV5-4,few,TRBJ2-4,CASSLAEGLDIQYF,TGTGCCAGCAGCTTGGCGGAGGGGCTTGACATTCAGTACTTC
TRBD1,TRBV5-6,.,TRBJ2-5,CASSLPGQTQETQYF,TGTGCCAGCAGTTTACCGGGACAGACACAAGAGACCCAGTACTTC
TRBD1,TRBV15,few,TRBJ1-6,CATSRDRNNSPLHF,TGTGCCACCAGCCGGGACAGAAATAATTCACCCCTCCACTTT
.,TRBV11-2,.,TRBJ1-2,CASSSEQGNGYTF,TGTGCCAGCAGCTCCGAACAGGGAAATGGCTACACCTTC
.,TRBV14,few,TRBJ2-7,CASSPGRRGHYEQYF,TGTGCCAGCAGCCCGGGGAGGCGGGGACACTACGAGCAGTACTTC
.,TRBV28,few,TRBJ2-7,CASRTQGKNYEQYF,TGTGCCAGCAGGACCCAGGGGAAAAACTACGAGCAGTACTTC
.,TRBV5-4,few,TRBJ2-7,CASSLVPGGNEQYF,TGTGCCAGCAGCTTAGTTCCAGGAGGAAACGAGCAGTACTTC
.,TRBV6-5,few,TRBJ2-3,CASSPQVSSTDTQYF,TGTGCCAGCAGTCCCCAGGTTTCTAGCACAGATACGCAGTATTTT
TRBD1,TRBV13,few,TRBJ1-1,CASSPWTGGNTEAFF,TGTGCCAGCAGCCCATGGACAGGGGGCAACACTGAAGCTTTCTTT
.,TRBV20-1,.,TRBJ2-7,CSARTFEEQYF,TGCAGTGCGAGGACCTTCGAGGAGCAGTACTTC
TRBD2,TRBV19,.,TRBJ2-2,CASRDSGGANTGELFF,TGTGCCAGTAGAGATAGCGGGGGCGCGAACACCGGGGAGCTGTTTTTT
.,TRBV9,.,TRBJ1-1,CASSARTLNTEAFF,TGTGCCAGCAGCGCGAGGACTTTGAACACTGAAGCTTTCTTT
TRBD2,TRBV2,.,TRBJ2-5,CASSDYGTSNLIQETQYF,TGTGCCAGCAGTGACTACGGGACTAGCAACCTAATCCAAGAGACCCAGTACTTC
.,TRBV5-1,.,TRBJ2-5,CASSLRGAQETQYF,TGCGCCAGCAGCTTGCGGGGGGCGCAAGAGACCCAGTACTTC
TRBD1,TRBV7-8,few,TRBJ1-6,CASSSPTGGESPLHF,TGTGCCAGCAGCTCACCGACAGGGGGCGAATCTCCCCTCCACTTT
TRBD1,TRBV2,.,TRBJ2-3,CASTNGQGAITQYF,TGTGCCAGCACCAACGGGCAGGGGGCTATCACGCAGTATTTT
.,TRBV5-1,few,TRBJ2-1,CASTLAQPNSGEQFF,TGCGCCAGCACCCTAGCGCAGCCCAACTCCGGTGAGCAGTTCTTC
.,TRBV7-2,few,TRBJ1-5,CASTPDINQPQHF,TGTGCCAGCACCCCTGACATCAATCAGCCCCAGCATTTT
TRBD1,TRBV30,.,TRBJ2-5,CAWTLSGGTQYF,TGTGCCTGGACCTTGTCAGGGGGGACCCAGTACTTC
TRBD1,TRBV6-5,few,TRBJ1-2,CASSYSRGLFDYTF,TGTGCCAGCAGTTACTCCAGGGGGCTGTTTGACTACACCTTC
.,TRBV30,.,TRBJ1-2,CAWDTGFHGYTF,TGTGCCTGGGATACAGGGTTCCATGGCTACACCTTC
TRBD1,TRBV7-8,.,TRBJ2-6,CASSWTGGSGANVLTF,TGTGCCAGCAGCTGGACAGGGGGCTCTGGGGCCAACGTCCTGACTTTC
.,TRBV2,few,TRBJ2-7,CASSEGGTAVSYEQYF,TGTGCCAGCAGTGAGGGCGGGACCGCCGTGTCCTACGAGCAGTACTTC
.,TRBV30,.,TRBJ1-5,CAWSPYSNQPQHF,TGTGCCTGGAGTCCCTATAGCAATCAGCCCCAGCATTTT
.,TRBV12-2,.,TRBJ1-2,CASRLAGGDRGLYYTF,TGTGCAAGTCGCTTAGCGGGTGGGGACAGGGGCCTTTACTACACCTTC